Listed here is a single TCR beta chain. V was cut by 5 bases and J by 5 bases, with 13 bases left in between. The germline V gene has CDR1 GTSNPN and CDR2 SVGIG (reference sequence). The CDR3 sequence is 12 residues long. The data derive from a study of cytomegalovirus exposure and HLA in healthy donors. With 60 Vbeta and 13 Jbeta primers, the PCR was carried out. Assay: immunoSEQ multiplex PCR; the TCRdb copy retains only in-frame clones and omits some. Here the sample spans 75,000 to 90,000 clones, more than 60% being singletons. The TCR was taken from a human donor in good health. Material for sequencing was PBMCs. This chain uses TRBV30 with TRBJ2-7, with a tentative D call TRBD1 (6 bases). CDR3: CAWDGTNHEQYF. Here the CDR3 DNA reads TGTGCCTGGGACGGGACAAACCACGAGCAGTACTTC.